This TCR beta chain was observed in a study of cytomegalovirus exposure and HLA in healthy donors. Study-level results: Beyond CMV serostatus, there was no information to go on about immune exposure. Presence/absence analyses supposed approximately even sequencing depth among donors.

There are 13 residues in the CDR3. CDR1 SGHRS and CDR2 YFSETQ come from the germline V gene. V shed 7 bases, J shed 2 bases, and the junction held 4 bases outside the gene matches. Nominally healthy donors provided the samples, though records likely missed some immune exposures. Vbeta (60) and Jbeta (13) primers were used in the PCR. TCRdb's copy holds only in-frame clones and misses some; the assay was immunoSEQ multiplex PCR. The sample yields 150,000 to 200,000 clones, around 83% seen once. A note on this clone: Its specificity is not known.

Input material: PBMCs. V usage is TRBV5-1 and J usage is TRBJ2-3; 7 bases line up with TRBD1. This TCR was recovered from a man aged 45-65 years in good health and CMV-seropositive. The CDR3 loop is CASRDSNTDTQYF. The CDR3 nucleotides read TGCGCCAGCCGGGACAGCAACACAGATACGCAGTATTTT.